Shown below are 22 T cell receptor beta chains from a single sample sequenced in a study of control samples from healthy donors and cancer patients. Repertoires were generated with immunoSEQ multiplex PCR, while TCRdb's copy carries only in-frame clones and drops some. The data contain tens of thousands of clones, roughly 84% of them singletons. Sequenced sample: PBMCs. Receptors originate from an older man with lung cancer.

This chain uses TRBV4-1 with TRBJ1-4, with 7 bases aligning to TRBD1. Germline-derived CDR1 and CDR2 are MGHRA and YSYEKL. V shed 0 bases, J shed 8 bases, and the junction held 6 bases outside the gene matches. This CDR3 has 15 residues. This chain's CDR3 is CASSQEGGSWEKLFF. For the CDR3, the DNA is TGCGCCAGCAGCCAAGAAGGGGGCAGTTGGGAAAAACTGTTTTTT.

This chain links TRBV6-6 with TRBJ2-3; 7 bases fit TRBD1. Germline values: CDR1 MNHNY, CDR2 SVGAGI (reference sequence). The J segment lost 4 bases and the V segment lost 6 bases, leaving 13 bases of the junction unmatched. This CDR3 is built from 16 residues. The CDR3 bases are TGTGCCAGCAGAAACCCCACAGGGGCAAGTGCAGATACGCAGTATTTT. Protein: CASRNPTGASADTQYF.

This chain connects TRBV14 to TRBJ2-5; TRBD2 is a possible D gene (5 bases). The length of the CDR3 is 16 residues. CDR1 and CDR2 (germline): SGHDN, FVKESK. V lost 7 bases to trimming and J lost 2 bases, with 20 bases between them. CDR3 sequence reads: CASTSVAGVGQETQYF. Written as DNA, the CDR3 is TGTGCCAGCACCTCAGTCGCCGGGGTTGGGCAAGAGACCCAGTACTTC. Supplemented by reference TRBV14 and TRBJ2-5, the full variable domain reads EAGVTQFPSHSVIEKGQTVTLRCDPISGHDNLYWYRRVMGKEIKFLLHFVKESKQDESGMPNNRFLAERTGGTYSTLKVQPAELEDSGVYFCASTSVAGVGQETQYFGPGTRLLVL.

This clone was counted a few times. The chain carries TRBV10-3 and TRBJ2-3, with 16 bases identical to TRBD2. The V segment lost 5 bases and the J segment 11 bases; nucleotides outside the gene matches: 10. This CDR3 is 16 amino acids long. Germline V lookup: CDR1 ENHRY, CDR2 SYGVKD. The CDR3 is CAISSGTSGGAHGQYF. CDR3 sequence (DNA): TGTGCCATCAGTTCCGGGACTAGCGGGGGGGCGCACGGGCAGTATTTT.

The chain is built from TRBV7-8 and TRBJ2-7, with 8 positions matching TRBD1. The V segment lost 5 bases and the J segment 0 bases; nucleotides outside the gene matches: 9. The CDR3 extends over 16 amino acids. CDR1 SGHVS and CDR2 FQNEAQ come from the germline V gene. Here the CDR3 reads CASSPRTGWSSYEQYF. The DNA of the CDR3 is TGTGCCAGCAGCCCCCGGACAGGGTGGAGCTCCTACGAGCAGTACTTC.

The CDR3 spells CASGLTHSRPTEQFF. DNA for the CDR3: TGTGCTAGTGGTTTGACCCATTCTCGGCCGACTGAGCAGTTCTTC. V usage is TRBV12-5 and J usage is TRBJ2-1; D unclear. Trimming stripped 2 bases from V and 9 bases from J, with 17 bases between. Germline V gives CDR1 LGHNT, CDR2 FRNRAP. CDR3 length: 15 amino acids.

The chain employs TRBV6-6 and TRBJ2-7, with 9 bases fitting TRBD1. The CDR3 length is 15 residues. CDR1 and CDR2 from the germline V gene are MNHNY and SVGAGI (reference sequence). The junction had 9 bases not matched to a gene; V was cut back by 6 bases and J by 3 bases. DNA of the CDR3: TGTGCCAGCAGCCTAGGACAGGGGAGGAACTACGAGCAGTACTTC. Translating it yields CASSLGQGRNYEQYF.

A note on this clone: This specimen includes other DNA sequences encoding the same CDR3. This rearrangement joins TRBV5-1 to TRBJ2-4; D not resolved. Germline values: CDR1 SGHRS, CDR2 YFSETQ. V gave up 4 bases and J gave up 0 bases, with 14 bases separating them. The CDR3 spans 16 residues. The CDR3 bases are TGCGCCAGCAGCCTCGGACCGTCGGTAGCCAAAAACATTCAGTACTTC. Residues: CASSLGPSVAKNIQYF.

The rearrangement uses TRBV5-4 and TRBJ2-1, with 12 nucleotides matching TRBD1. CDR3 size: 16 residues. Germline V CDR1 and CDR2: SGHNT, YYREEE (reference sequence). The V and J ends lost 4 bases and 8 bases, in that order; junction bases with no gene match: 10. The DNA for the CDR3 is TGTGCCAGCAGCCCTAACCCGGGACAGGGGGCCTATGAGCAGTTCTTC. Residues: CASSPNPGQGAYEQFF.

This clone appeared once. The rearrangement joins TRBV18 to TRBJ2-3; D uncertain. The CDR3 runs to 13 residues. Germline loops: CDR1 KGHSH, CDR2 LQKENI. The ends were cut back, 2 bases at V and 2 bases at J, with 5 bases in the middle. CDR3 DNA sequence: TGTGCCAGCTCACCAGTGACCACAGATACGCAGTATTTT. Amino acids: CASSPVTTDTQYF.

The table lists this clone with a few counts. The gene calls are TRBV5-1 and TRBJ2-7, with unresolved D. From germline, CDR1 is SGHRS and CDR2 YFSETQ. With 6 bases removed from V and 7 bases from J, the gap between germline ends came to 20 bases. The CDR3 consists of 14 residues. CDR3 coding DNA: TGCGCCAGCAAGATCGCTTCGACAAAATCAGAGCAGTACTTC. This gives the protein CASKIASTKSEQYF.

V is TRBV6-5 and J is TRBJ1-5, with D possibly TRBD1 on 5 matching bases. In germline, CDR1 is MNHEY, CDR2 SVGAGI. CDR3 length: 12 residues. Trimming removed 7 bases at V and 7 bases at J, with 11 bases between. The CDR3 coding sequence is TGTGCCAGCAACCGGGACCCACAGCCCCAGCATTTT. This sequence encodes CASNRDPQPQHF.

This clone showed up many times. This chain's CDR3 is CASTRNRASYNEQFF. In DNA, the CDR3 is TGTGCCAGCACCCGAAACAGGGCCTCCTACAATGAGCAGTTCTTC. The chain carries TRBV28 and TRBJ2-1, with TRBD1 as a possible D gene (6 bases). V was clipped by 7 bases and J by 0 bases, with 13 bases between them. The germline V gene encodes CDR1 MDHEN and CDR2 SYDVKM. The CDR3 is 15 residues long.

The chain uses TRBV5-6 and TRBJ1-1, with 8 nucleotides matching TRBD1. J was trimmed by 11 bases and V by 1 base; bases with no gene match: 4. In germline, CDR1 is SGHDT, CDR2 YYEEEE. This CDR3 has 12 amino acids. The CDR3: CASSLWRDRAFF. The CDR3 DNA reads TGTGCCAGCAGCTTGTGGAGGGACAGGGCTTTCTTT.

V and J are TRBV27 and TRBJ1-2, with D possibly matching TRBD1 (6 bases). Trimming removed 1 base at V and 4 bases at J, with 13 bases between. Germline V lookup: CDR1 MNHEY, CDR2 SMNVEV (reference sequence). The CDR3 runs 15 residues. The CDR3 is CASSLYGGVSYGYTF. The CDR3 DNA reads TGTGCCAGCAGTTTATATGGGGGCGTGAGCTATGGCTACACCTTC.

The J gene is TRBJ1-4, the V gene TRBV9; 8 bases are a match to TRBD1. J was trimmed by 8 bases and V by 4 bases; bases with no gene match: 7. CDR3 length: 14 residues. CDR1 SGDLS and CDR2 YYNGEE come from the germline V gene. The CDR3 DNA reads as TGTGCCAGCAGCTCCAGGGGGCGCGGGGAAAAACTGTTTTTT. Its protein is CASSSRGRGEKLFF.

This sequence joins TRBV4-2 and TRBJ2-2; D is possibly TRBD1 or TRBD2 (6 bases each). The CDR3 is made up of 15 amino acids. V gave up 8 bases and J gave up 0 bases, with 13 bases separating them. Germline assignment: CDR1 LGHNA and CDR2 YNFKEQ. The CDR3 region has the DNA TGTGCCAGCGCCGGGGGCGTAGCGAACACCGGGGAGCTGTTTTTT. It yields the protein CASAGGVANTGELFF.

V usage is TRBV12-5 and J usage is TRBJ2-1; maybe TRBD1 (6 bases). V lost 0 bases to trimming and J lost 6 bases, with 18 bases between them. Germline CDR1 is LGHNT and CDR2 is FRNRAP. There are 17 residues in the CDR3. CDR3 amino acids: CASGLVLGGPFINEQFF. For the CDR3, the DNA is TGTGCTAGTGGTTTGGTACTTGGGGGCCCCTTCATCAATGAGCAGTTCTTC.

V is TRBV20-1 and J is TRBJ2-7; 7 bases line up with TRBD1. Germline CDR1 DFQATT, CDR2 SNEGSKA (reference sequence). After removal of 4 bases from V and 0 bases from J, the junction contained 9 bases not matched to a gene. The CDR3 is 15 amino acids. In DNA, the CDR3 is TGCAGTGCTATTGATACAGGGGCCAGCTCCTACGAGCAGTACTTC. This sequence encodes CSAIDTGASSYEQYF.

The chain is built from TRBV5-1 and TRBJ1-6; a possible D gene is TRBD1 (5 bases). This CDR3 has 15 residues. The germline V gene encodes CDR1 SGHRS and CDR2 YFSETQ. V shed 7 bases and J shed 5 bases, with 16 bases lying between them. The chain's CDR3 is CASGINRMDNSPLHF. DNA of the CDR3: TGCGCCAGCGGTATAAACAGGATGGATAATTCACCCCTCCACTTT.

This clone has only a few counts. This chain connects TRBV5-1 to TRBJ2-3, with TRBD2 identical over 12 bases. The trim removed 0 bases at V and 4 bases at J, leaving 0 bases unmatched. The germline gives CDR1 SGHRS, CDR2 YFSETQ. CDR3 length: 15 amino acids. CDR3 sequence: CASSLASGGADTQYF. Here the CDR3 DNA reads TGCGCCAGCAGCTTGGCTAGCGGGGGGGCAGATACGCAGTATTTT.

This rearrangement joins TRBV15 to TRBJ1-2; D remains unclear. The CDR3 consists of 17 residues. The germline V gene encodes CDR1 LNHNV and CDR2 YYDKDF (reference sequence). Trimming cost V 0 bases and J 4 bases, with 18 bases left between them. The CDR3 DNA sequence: TGTGCCACCAGCAGAGACGGGTCGCTCGGGGTGTCCTATGGCTACACCTTC. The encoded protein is CATSRDGSLGVSYGYTF. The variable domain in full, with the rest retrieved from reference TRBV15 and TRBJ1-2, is DAMVIQNPRYQVTQFGKPVTLSCSQTLNHNVMYWYQQKSSQAPKLLFHYYDKDFNNEADTPDNFQSRRPNTSFCFLDIRSPGLGDTAMYLCATSRDGSLGVSYGYTFGSGTRLTVV.